This T cell receptor (beta chain) appears in the sequencing data of a study of metastatic and nonmetastatic thyroid tumors. No patient received treatment before thyroid surgery. Many counts were recorded for this clone. In the authors' methods: Construction of a distant-metastasis classifier for papillary thyroid cancer relied on CDR3 differences across clinicopathological groups. TCRdb called clones again from the PCR reads with MiXCR. Clone size and V and J calls follow TCRdb, not the original study. This table holds roughly 20,000 clones, roughly 18% found once. The receptor's source is a male donor with papillary thyroid cancer or a benign thyroid nodule (not recorded which). Some clones in this sample may be carry-over from other donors' samples. Sequencing was carried out using adjacent normal tissue.

CDR3 protein: CSARERLTSGRRLYYNEQFF. The DNA for the CDR3 is TGCAGTGCTAGAGAGAGGTTGACTAGCGGGAGGAGATTATACTACAATGAGCAGTTCTTC. The rearrangement links TRBV20-1 to TRBJ2-1; 13 nucleotides line up with TRBD2. CDR1 DFQATT and CDR2 SNEGSKA come from the germline V gene (reference sequence). CDR3 size: 20 residues. The junction had 14 bases not matched to a gene; V was cut back by 0 bases and J by 3 bases.